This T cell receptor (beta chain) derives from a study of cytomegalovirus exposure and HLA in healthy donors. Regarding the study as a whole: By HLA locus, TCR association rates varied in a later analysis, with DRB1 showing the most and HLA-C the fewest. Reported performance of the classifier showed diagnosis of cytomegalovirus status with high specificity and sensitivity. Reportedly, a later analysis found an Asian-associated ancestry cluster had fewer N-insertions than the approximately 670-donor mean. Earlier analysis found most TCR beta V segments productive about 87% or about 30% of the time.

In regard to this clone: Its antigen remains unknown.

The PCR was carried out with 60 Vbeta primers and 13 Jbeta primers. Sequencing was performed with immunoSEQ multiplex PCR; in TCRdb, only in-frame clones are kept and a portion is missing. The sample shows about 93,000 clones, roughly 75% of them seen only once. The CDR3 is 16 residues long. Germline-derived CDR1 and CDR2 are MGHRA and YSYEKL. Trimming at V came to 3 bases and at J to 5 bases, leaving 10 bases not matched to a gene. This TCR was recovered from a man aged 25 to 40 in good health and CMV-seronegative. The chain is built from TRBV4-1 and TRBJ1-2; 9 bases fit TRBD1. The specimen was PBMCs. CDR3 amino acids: CASSQAPDRGGYGYTF. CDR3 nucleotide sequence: TGCGCCAGCAGCCAGGCCCCCGACAGGGGGGGATATGGCTACACCTTC.